Shown below are 18 T cell receptor beta chains from a single sample sequenced in a study of blood T cell repertoires in COVID-19. Measured with immunoSEQ multiplex PCR; TCRdb has only the in-frame clones, and not every one. Among more than 200,000 clones listed, around 84% were seen once. Specimen: peripheral blood. The source of these receptors is an older woman with COVID-19, enrolled during active disease.

The chain combines TRBV28 with TRBJ1-3, with unresolved D. V lost 7 bases, J lost 0 bases, and 10 bases lay in between. From germline, CDR1 is MDHEN and CDR2 SYDVKM. The CDR3 spans 14 residues. The CDR3: CASMRILSGNTIYF. Here the CDR3 DNA reads TGTGCCAGCATGAGAATACTCTCTGGAAACACCATATATTTT. The entire variable domain, with the rest obtained from reference TRBV28 and TRBJ1-3, is as follows: DVKVTQSSRYLVKRTGEKVFLECVQDMDHENMFWYRQDPGLGLRLIYFSYDVKMKEKGDIPEGYSVSREKKERFSLILESASTNQTSMYLCASMRILSGNTIYFGEGSWLTVV.

The chain has TRBV5-1 and TRBJ2-1; maybe TRBD2 (5 bases). V lost 4 bases, J lost 12 bases, and 20 bases lay in between. Germline V gene lookup returns CDR1 SGHRS and CDR2 YFSETQ. The CDR3 consists of 14 residues. This CDR3 reads CASSQEGPGRVQFF. The CDR3 nucleotides are TGCGCCAGCAGCCAAGAGGGCCCGGGAAGGGTGCAGTTCTTC.

The chain combines TRBV21-1 with TRBJ2-1; the table's D gene call, TRBD2, was not cross checked with the DNA. TRBV21-1 is a recognized pseudogene. The CDR3 runs 16 residues. The CDR3 protein is CASSASGTPPYNEQFF. The CDR3 DNA reads TGTGCCAGCAGCGCTTCCGGGACTCCCCCCTACAATGAGCAGTTCTTC.

This chain connects TRBV7-6 to TRBJ2-2; D ambiguous. From germline, CDR1 is SGHVS and CDR2 FNYEAQ. The CDR3 has 17 residues. V lost 3 bases, J lost 2 bases, and 16 bases lay in between. The CDR3 DNA follows: TGTGCCAGCAGCTTTGTTACTGTAACCTCAAACACCGGGGAGCTGTTTTTT. Translating it yields CASSFVTVTSNTGELFF.

The chain carries TRBV10-1 and TRBJ2-1; 15 bases match TRBD2. CDR1 is WNHNN and CDR2 is SYGVQD in the germline V gene (reference sequence). This CDR3 comprises 16 residues. J lost 9 bases, V lost 5 bases, and 8 bases had no gene match. The CDR3 here is CASSTGTSGRRGEQFF. The CDR3 DNA reads TGCGCCAGCAGTACCGGGACTAGCGGGAGGAGGGGTGAGCAGTTCTTC.

This chain links TRBV4-1 with TRBJ2-5; 7 nucleotides agree with TRBD2. V dropped 0 bases and J dropped 4; count of bases not matched to a gene: 5. The CDR3 runs to 15 residues. Germline V gene data show CDR1 as MGHRA and CDR2 as YSYEKL. This CDR3 reads CASSQESGRGETQYF. In DNA form, the CDR3 reads TGCGCCAGCAGCCAAGAGTCAGGGAGGGGAGAGACCCAGTACTTC.

This sequence joins TRBV2 and TRBJ1-2, with 7 bases that match TRBD1. With 6 bases clipped from V and 0 bases from J, the junction kept 7 bases outside the gene matches. Germline loops: CDR1 SNHLY, CDR2 FYNNEI. The CDR3 length is 15 residues. The CDR3 loop is CASRTGNLANYGYTF. CDR3 nucleotide sequence: TGTGCCAGCAGGACAGGGAATCTAGCTAACTATGGCTACACCTTC.

The sample holds a few counts of this clone. This chain joins TRBV6-5 and TRBJ1-3; D remains ambiguous. Trimming took 10 bases from V and 0 from J, leaving 13 bases between them. CDR1 is MNHEY and CDR2 is SVGAGI in the germline V gene. The CDR3 is 14 amino acids. In DNA form, the CDR3 reads TGTGCCACCCACGTGCCCGGCTCTGGAAACACCATATATTTT. Protein sequence: CATHVPGSGNTIYF.

The chain couples TRBV4-3 to TRBJ2-5; D ambiguous. The CDR3 length is 14 residues. The V gene's germline CDR1 is LGHNA and CDR2 YSLEER. V was cut by 2 bases and J by 4 bases, with 11 bases left in between. The DNA of the CDR3 is TGCGCCAGCAGCCAAAGACTGAAAGGAGAGACCCAGTACTTC. The encoded protein is CASSQRLKGETQYF.

In nucleotides, the CDR3 is TGTGCCAGCAGCTCCTCCTTAGCGGGAGGCACCTACGAGCAGTACTTC. Translation: CASSSSLAGGTYEQYF. This chain connects TRBV7-9 to TRBJ2-7; 10 bases agree with TRBD2. Looked up from germline, CDR1 is SEHNR and CDR2 is FQNEAQ (reference sequence). The V segment lost 4 bases and the J segment 2 bases; nucleotides outside the gene matches: 8. CDR3 length: 16 residues.

The rearrangement uses TRBV5-1 and TRBJ2-3; the D is unclear. The germline V and J ends were trimmed by 0 bases and 2 bases, with 13 bases remaining between them. This CDR3 comprises 16 residues. Per the germline V gene, CDR1 is SGHRS and CDR2 is YFSETQ. This CDR3 reads CASSLDNSFYTDTQYF. The CDR3 coding sequence is TGCGCCAGCAGCTTGGATAACTCTTTCTACACAGATACGCAGTATTTT.

This chain uses TRBV23-1 with TRBJ2-7; 13 bases fit TRBD2. TRBV23-1 is filed as an ORF, its function uncertain. V gave up 4 bases and J gave up 0 bases; unmatched junction bases: 9. The CDR3 consists of 18 residues. CDR3 sequence (DNA): TGCGCCAGCAGTCCCCTACTCGGACTAGCGGGGGCCTCCTACGAGCAGTACTTC. This sequence encodes CASSPLLGLAGASYEQYF.

The V gene is TRBV12-1, the J gene TRBJ1-4. TRBV12-1 represents a pseudogene. The CDR3 spans 17 residues. For the CDR3, the DNA is TGTGCCAGCAGCTTTTGGGGAGTCTTGGAGGGATGTGAAAAACTGTTTTTT. Translated: CASSFWGVLEGCEKLFF.

The V gene is TRBV6-5, the J gene TRBJ1-5; D may be TRBD1 (5 bases). The V gene lost 6 bases and the J gene lost 6 bases, with 12 bases spanning the gap. The CDR3 spans 13 residues. Germline-derived CDR1 and CDR2 are MNHEY and SVGAGI. The DNA of the CDR3 is TGTGCCAGCAGCAAAGGGGCTTTTCAGCCCCAGCATTTT. It codes for CASSKGAFQPQHF.

CDR3 region: CASSLDNRGYGYTF. The CDR3 DNA sequence: TGTGCCAGCAGCTTAGATAACAGGGGCTATGGCTACACCTTC. The rearrangement joins TRBV7-6 to TRBJ1-2; 7 nucleotides line up with TRBD1. CDR1 and CDR2 (germline): SGHVS, FNYEAQ. This CDR3 spans 14 amino acids. With V trimmed by 1 base and J by 4 bases, 3 bases remained unmatched.

This clone occurred a few times. V gene TRBV7-6 combines with J gene TRBJ2-2; TRBD2 might be the D (6 bases). CDR3 length: 17 amino acids. V shed 5 bases and J shed 3 bases, with 19 bases lying between them. The V gene's germline CDR1 is SGHVS and CDR2 FNYEAQ. Here the CDR3 reads CASSLTGGLIDTGELFF. The CDR3 DNA reads as TGTGCCAGCAGCCTCACGGGCGGACTAATCGACACCGGGGAGCTGTTTTTT.

This chain connects TRBV24-1 to TRBJ2-7; tentative D call: TRBD2 (5 bases). Trimming left V 0 bases short and J 5 bases short, with 7 bases between. This CDR3 region has 13 residues. Germline V gene data show CDR1 as KGHDR and CDR2 as SFDVKD. The CDR3 here is CATSDLLAHEQYF. CDR3 nucleotide sequence: TGTGCCACCAGTGATTTGCTAGCCCACGAGCAGTACTTC.

The rearrangement uses TRBV5-1 and TRBJ1-4, with 8 bases lining up with TRBD1. Germline V gives CDR1 SGHRS, CDR2 YFSETQ. This CDR3 is 15 amino acids long. The V segment lost 0 bases and the J segment 8 bases; nucleotides outside the gene matches: 6. CDR3 residues: CASSLAPGGGEKLFF. CDR3 nucleotide sequence: TGCGCCAGCAGCTTGGCCCCAGGGGGCGGCGAAAAACTGTTTTTT.